This is a list of T cell receptor beta chains from one sample in a study of T cells after yellow fever vaccination. TCRdb analysed the 5' RACE reads with MiXCR anew, one entry per CDR3 protein. The profile shows some 120,000 distinct CDR3 sequences, more than 6.5% of them singletons. The material was CD4+ T cells sorted from PBMCs, obtained 9 to 11 days after the first yellow fever vaccination. Every receptor here comes from a man aged 18 to 30 who received the YFV17D yellow fever vaccine. CDR3s include the opening cysteine and the closing phenylalanine or tryptophan. The D gene is left open where the match is weak. Rows give clone size only sometimes, using once, few, many, or a class for an expanded clone.

>NA|NA|TRBV7-2|TRBJ2-7
TGTGCCAGCAGCCCCCAAGGGTACCATTACGAGCAGTACTTC
CASSPQGYHYEQYF
>many|NA|TRBV5-1|TRBJ2-3
TGCGCCAGCAGCTTTGGCGGGGAGTCAACTAGCACAGATACGCAGTATTTT
CASSFGGESTSTDTQYF
>many|NA|TRBV20-1|TRBJ2-1
TGCAGTGCTAGATTAGGGGGGGGAAGCTCCTACAATGAGCAGTTCTTC
CSARLGGGSSYNEQFF
>many|NA|TRBV7-3|TRBJ1-6
TGTGCCAGCAGCTTAAGCGGGTGGGCGGCAGGGCTTAATTCACCCCTCCACTTT
CASSLSGWAAGLNSPLHF
>many|NA|TRBV12-3/TRBV12-4|TRBJ1-5
TGTGCCAGCAGAAGGACAAGGATGGGCAATCAGCCCCAGCATTTT
CASRRTRMGNQPQHF
>NA|TRBD1|TRBV12-3/TRBV12-4|TRBJ2-3
TGTGCCAGCACCTTAGGACAGGGAACCACAGATACGCAGTATTTT
CASTLGQGTTDTQYF
>many|NA|TRBV3-1|TRBJ2-1
TGTGCCAGCAGCCCGGGCGCGGGGGCCGGCTACAATGAGCAGTTCTTC
CASSPGAGAGYNEQFF
>many|NA|TRBV20-1|TRBJ1-2
TGCAGTGCTAGCCGGGCCCCCGACTATGGCTACACCTTC
CSASRAPDYGYTF
>NA|TRBD1|TRBV7-2|TRBJ1-5
TGTGCCAGCAGGCCGGGACAGGCTCTCAATCAGCCCCAGCATTTT
CASRPGQALNQPQHF
>few|NA|TRBV7-2|TRBJ2-4
TGTGCCAGCAGCTTAGGAGGTGGGGGGCCCGGGGGCATTCAGTACTTC
CASSLGGGGPGGIQYF
>many|TRBD2|TRBV27|TRBJ2-3
TGTGCCAGCAGTTCCCCGCTGAGCGGGGGGCCCCCAGATACGCAGTATTTT
CASSSPLSGGPPDTQYF
>many|NA|TRBV6-2/TRBV6-3|TRBJ1-2
TGTGCCAGCAGCCGCGACAGGAACTATGGCTACACCTTC
CASSRDRNYGYTF
>few|NA|TRBV11-2|TRBJ1-6
TGTGCCAGCAGCTTAATTCAGGGCTATAATTCACCCCTCCACTTT
CASSLIQGYNSPLHF
>NA|NA|TRBV7-9|TRBJ1-6
TGTGCCAGCAGCGACCCGCACATGAGCTCCTATAATTCACCCCTCCACTTT
CASSDPHMSSYNSPLHF
>many|NA|TRBV27|TRBJ2-2
TGTGCCAGCAGTTTATATAGCCCCATTCTGAACACCGGGGAGCTGTTTTTT
CASSLYSPILNTGELFF
>many|NA|TRBV6-2/TRBV6-3|TRBJ1-1
TGTGCCAGCAGTCTAGGGCCGGGGGCGACTGAAGCTTTCTTT
CASSLGPGATEAFF
>few|NA|TRBV20-1|TRBJ1-2
TGCAGTGCTAGTAATGGGGGCGGAGTGAAAGGCTACACCTTC
CSASNGGGVKGYTF
>many|NA|TRBV9|TRBJ2-3
TGTGCCAGCAGCGAGAGTAGGGCAGATACGCAGTATTTT
CASSESRADTQYF
>NA|TRBD2|TRBV7-2|TRBJ2-3
TGTGCCAGCAGCTCCCGGGGACTAGCGGGGGGCCTAGATACGCAGTATTTT
CASSSRGLAGGLDTQYF
>many|NA|TRBV5-1|TRBJ1-5
TGCGCCAGCAGCTTAACGGGGACTGACTATCAGCCCCAGCATTTT
CASSLTGTDYQPQHF
>medium-sized|NA|TRBV12-3/TRBV12-4|TRBJ2-3
TGTGCCAGCAGTCTTCGGGGAGCAGATACGCAGTATTTT
CASSLRGADTQYF
>NA|TRBD2|TRBV4-2|TRBJ2-6
TGTGCCAGCAGCCGGTTAGCGGGGGGGCCCGGCTCTGGGGCCAACGTCCTGACTTTC
CASSRLAGGPGSGANVLTF
>many|NA|TRBV5-1|TRBJ1-2
TGCGCCAGCAGCGACGGACGGAGCTATGGCTACACCTTC
CASSDGRSYGYTF
>many|NA|TRBV7-2|TRBJ2-5
TGTGCCAGCAGCTTAGACCGGGCTCAAGAGACCCAGTACTTC
CASSLDRAQETQYF
>many|TRBD1|TRBV7-2|TRBJ1-2
TGTGCCAGCACCTTTACGACAGGGTCGTCTGGCTACACCTTC
CASTFTTGSSGYTF
>NA|NA|TRBV12-3/TRBV12-4|TRBJ1-1
TGTGCCAGCAGTTTAAGACATATAGGTGAAGCTTTCTTT
CASSLRHIGEAFF
>many|TRBD2|TRBV4-3|TRBJ2-5
TGCGCCAGCAGCCAAGCGGGGGCGGGGGGAGAGACCCAGTACTTC
CASSQAGAGGETQYF